The clone carrying this T cell receptor beta chain was seen more than once but under ten times. TCRbeta library construction was performed incorporating unique molecular identifiers. TCRdb analysed the PCR reads with MiXCR anew, one entry per CDR3 protein. Counted here are about 370,000 distinct CDR3 sequences, roughly 21% occurring once; the ten biggest clones make up approximately 3.9%. The data stem from a study of T-cell reconstitution after alpha-beta-depleted transplantation in children. The source of this sequence is a human donor who donated a stem cell graft to a child with acute myeloid leukemia. The sequences come from PBMCs from the stem cell graft donor, collected from the stem cell graft.

CDR3 residues: CASSFGGTNTDTQYF. The DNA for the CDR3 is TGTGCCAGCAGTTTTGGGGGGACTAACACAGATACGCAGTATTTT. The chain carries TRBV12-3 or TRBV12-4 and TRBJ2-3, with TRBD2 matching 7 bases. V trimming: 3 bases; J trimming: 2 bases; junction bases outside the gene matches: 5. The CDR3 length is 15 residues.